The 27 T cell receptor beta chains below come from one sample, sequenced in a study of OX40 agonist ivuxolimab in advanced cancers. Generated by immunoSEQ multiplex PCR, the TCRdb table keeps only in-frame clones and is missing some. The profile covers fewer than 90,000 clones, with roughly 85% appearing a single time and less than 4% taken by the ten largest. The sequencing here drew on CD4+ or CD8+ T cells sorted from blood, taken in a trial of the OX40 agonist ivuxolimab. The receptors were gathered from an adult with an advanced solid tumor such as melanoma, head and neck, liver or kidney cancer.

The V and J genes are TRBV6-5 and TRBJ2-7, with D unresolved. Germline-derived CDR1 and CDR2 are MNHEY and SVGAGI. The CDR3 sequence is 12 residues long. Trimming left V 6 bases short and J 6 bases short, with 12 bases between. CDR3 sequence (DNA): TGTGCCAGCAGCCGCATGGTGGGCGAGCAGTACTTC. Encoded protein: CASSRMVGEQYF.

This chain connects TRBV15 to TRBJ2-5; weak D call: TRBD1 (5 bases). The CDR3 consists of 14 residues. Trimming left V 5 bases short and J 4 bases short, with 14 bases between. The germline CDR1 and CDR2 sequences are LNHNV and YYDKDF (reference sequence). The CDR3 spells CATSPGSGSETQYF. The CDR3 DNA reads TGTGCCACCAGCCCTGGATCAGGGTCAGAGACCCAGTACTTC.

The V gene is TRBV5-1, the J gene TRBJ2-1; D not certain. The CDR3 covers 11 residues. Trimming left V 5 bases short and J 4 bases short, with 4 bases between. CDR1 is SGHRS, CDR2 YFSETQ, per germline. The chain's CDR3 is CASRGYNEQFF. The CDR3 DNA is TGCGCCAGCAGGGGATACAATGAGCAGTTCTTC.

The chain has TRBV6-5 and TRBJ1-1; D is unresolved. V was cut by 0 bases and J by 5 bases, with 16 bases left in between. CDR1 MNHEY and CDR2 SVGAGI come from the germline V gene. CDR3 length equals 16 residues. The CDR3: CASSYSPKGGRTEAFF. CDR3 DNA: TGTGCCAGCAGTTACTCGCCGAAAGGTGGTCGAACTGAAGCTTTCTTT.

V usage is TRBV5-1 and J usage is TRBJ2-1, with TRBD1 matching 7 bases. The junction had 11 bases not matched to a gene; V was cut back by 1 base and J by 4 bases. The CDR3 contains 17 residues. Germline-derived CDR1 and CDR2 are SGHRS and YFSETQ. CDR3 sequence reads: CASSLIGDRVIYNEQFF. CDR3 sequence (DNA): TGCGCCAGCAGCTTGATAGGAGACAGGGTCATTTACAATGAGCAGTTCTTC.

The rearrangement uses TRBV19 and TRBJ2-3; D ambiguous. The CDR3 is 13 residues long. The germline V gene encodes CDR1 LNHDA and CDR2 SQIVND (reference sequence). Trimming stripped 8 bases from V and 7 bases from J, with 16 bases between. CDR3 sequence reads: CASSFKDLYTQYF. Here the CDR3 DNA reads TGTGCCAGTTCGTTCAAGGACCTATATACGCAGTATTTT. Full variable domain (rest looked up from reference TRBV19 and TRBJ2-3): DGGITQSPKYLFRKEGQNVTLSCEQNLNHDAMYWYRQDPGQGLRLIYYSQIVNDFQKGDIAEGYSVSREKKESFPLTVTSAQKNPTAFYLCASSFKDLYTQYFGPGTRLTVL.

The gene calls are TRBV5-1 and TRBJ2-3, with TRBD1 as a possible D gene (6 bases). Trimming stripped 0 bases from V and 2 bases from J, with 13 bases between. CDR1 and CDR2 (germline): SGHRS, YFSETQ. The CDR3 has 16 amino acids. The CDR3 loop is CASSLDGGQYTDTQYF. CDR3 bases: TGCGCCAGCAGCTTGGATGGGGGCCAGTACACAGATACGCAGTATTTT.

The gene calls are TRBV27 and TRBJ2-1, with D tentatively TRBD2 (6 bases). CDR1 is MNHEY and CDR2 is SMNVEV in the germline V gene (reference sequence). The CDR3 totals 16 residues. The V end was cut by 5 bases, the J end by 0 bases, with 14 bases between. DNA of the CDR3: TGTGCCAGCAGTGGAGGGGACCTATTCTCCTACAATGAGCAGTTCTTC. Encoded protein: CASSGGDLFSYNEQFF.

This clone was observed once. The V gene is TRBV6-5, the J gene TRBJ1-5, with 10 bases identical to TRBD1. The CDR3 loop spans 14 amino acids. Trimming removed 2 bases from V and 7 bases from J; junction bases left unmatched: 2. CDR1 is MNHEY, CDR2 SVGAGI, per germline. The CDR3 sequence: CASSYGTGEQPQHF. CDR3 in DNA: TGTGCCAGCAGTTACGGGACAGGGGAGCAGCCCCAGCATTTT.

V usage is TRBV9 and J usage is TRBJ2-4; D is possibly TRBD1 (6 bases). The germline V gene has CDR1 SGDLS and CDR2 YYNGEE. This CDR3 spans 19 amino acids. V was trimmed by 0 bases and J by 0 bases, leaving 19 bases between them. CDR3 coding DNA: TGTGCCAGCAGCGTAGGGACAGCCGGGACGAAACTAGCCAAAAACATTCAGTACTTC. Amino acids: CASSVGTAGTKLAKNIQYF.

This rearrangement joins TRBV4-2 to TRBJ1-3; 9 bases fit TRBD1. V gave up 5 bases and J gave up 2 bases; unmatched junction bases: 10. Germline V gene lookup returns CDR1 LGHNA and CDR2 YNFKEQ. This CDR3 is 17 amino acids long. The CDR3 DNA sequence: TGTGCCAGCAGCACCTTTCCCGGGACAGGGACTGGAAACACCATATATTTT. Amino acids: CASSTFPGTGTGNTIYF.

The chain has TRBV11-2 and TRBJ2-6; 7 nucleotides align to TRBD1. This CDR3 region has 17 residues. The J segment lost 4 bases and the V segment lost 3 bases, leaving 9 bases of the junction unmatched. Germline V gene lookup returns CDR1 SGHAT and CDR2 FQNNGV. In DNA, the CDR3 is TGTGCCAGCAGCTTCGGACAGGAATTTGGCGGGGCCAACGTCCTGACTTTC. This translates into CASSFGQEFGGANVLTF. Variable domain in full (rest from reference TRBV11-2 and TRBJ2-6): EAGVAQSPRYKIIEKRQSVAFWCNPISGHATLYWYQQILGQGPKLLIQFQNNGVVDDSQLPKDRFSAERLKGVDSTLKIQPAKLEDSAVYLCASSFGQEFGGANVLTFGAGSRLTVL.

The chain is built from TRBV7-2 and TRBJ2-1, with D possibly being TRBD2 (6 bases). This CDR3 has 14 residues. With 5 bases removed from V and 10 bases from J, the gap between germline ends came to 18 bases. Germline assignment: CDR1 SGHTA and CDR2 FQGNSA. In nucleotides, the CDR3 is TGTGCCAGCAGCGCTAATGGACTATCGGACGAGCAGTTCTTC. Translating it yields CASSANGLSDEQFF.

This chain uses TRBV10-2 with TRBJ1-3; 7 bases line up with TRBD1. There are 14 residues in the CDR3. The trim removed 5 bases at V and 1 base at J, leaving 2 bases unmatched. CDR1 and CDR2 (germline): WSHSY, SAAADI. CDR3 nucleotides: TGCGCCAGCAGTCGACAGGGTTCTGGAAACACCATATATTTT. Its translation is CASSRQGSGNTIYF.

The CDR3 nucleotides are TGTGCCACCCGACAGGAAGGGATCACTGAAGCTTTCTTT. Translating gives CATRQEGITEAFF. The chain carries TRBV6-5 and TRBJ1-1; tentatively, D is TRBD1 (6 bases). Germline CDR1 is MNHEY and CDR2 is SVGAGI. The CDR3 is made up of 13 amino acids. V was shortened by 10 bases and J by 4 bases, with 16 bases between the two germline ends.

The chain recombines TRBV10-3 with TRBJ1-4, with TRBD1 identical over 7 bases. The V gene end was trimmed by 6 bases and the J gene end by 5 bases; junction bases not matched to a gene: 9. The CDR3 contains 15 residues. Looked up from germline, CDR1 is ENHRY and CDR2 is SYGVKD. The CDR3 coding sequence is TGTGCCATCAGCTCCGGGACAGACCGGAATGAAAAACTGTTTTTT. Translating gives CAISSGTDRNEKLFF.

The gene calls are TRBV7-2 and TRBJ2-3; D is unclear. CDR1 is SGHTA and CDR2 is FQGNSA in the germline V gene. The V and J ends lost 5 bases and 8 bases respectively, with 11 bases between them. This CDR3 has 12 amino acids. CDR3 amino acids: CASSLDTGTQYF. CDR3 coding DNA: TGTGCCAGCAGCCTAGACACGGGTACGCAGTATTTT.

The chain uses TRBV4-2 and TRBJ2-6, with a tentative D call TRBD2 (6 bases). Trimming pared 1 base from V and 0 bases from J, leaving 10 bases between. The CDR3 is 17 residues long. The germline V gene encodes CDR1 LGHNA and CDR2 YNFKEQ. CDR3 loop: CASSQVGGFSGANVLTF. Here the CDR3 DNA reads TGTGCCAGCAGCCAAGTTGGGGGGTTCTCTGGGGCCAACGTCCTGACTTTC.

V and J are TRBV7-8 and TRBJ1-1; 7 bases are shared with TRBD1. CDR1 and CDR2 (germline): SGHVS, FQNEAQ. The CDR3 spans 12 residues. Germline trimming cut 6 bases from V and 7 bases from J; bases unmatched to any gene: 5. The CDR3 is CASSYRGFEAFF. The CDR3 region has the DNA TGTGCCAGCAGTTACAGGGGTTTTGAAGCTTTCTTT.

The rearrangement joins TRBV7-2 to TRBJ1-2; D gene uncertain. The CDR3 is 13 amino acids. The germline V gene has CDR1 SGHTA and CDR2 FQGNSA. Trimming took 7 bases from V and 4 from J, leaving 13 bases between them. The CDR3 loop reads CASKPGPIYGYTF. CDR3 nucleotides: TGTGCCAGCAAACCTGGACCGATCTATGGCTACACCTTC.

The table lists this clone with a count of one. The same CDR3 also results from other DNA sequences found in this sample. The chain couples TRBV6-6 to TRBJ1-1; D gene ambiguous. This CDR3 is built from 14 residues. Germline V gene data show CDR1 as MNHNY and CDR2 as SVGAGI (reference sequence). Trimming took off 1 base at V and 7 bases at J, with 13 bases between the two ends. The CDR3 spells CASSYFPGTVEAFF. The CDR3 region has the DNA TGTGCCAGCAGTTACTTCCCCGGAACGGTTGAAGCTTTCTTT.

The rearrangement links TRBV29-1 to TRBJ1-1; 7 bases map to TRBD1. J gave up 3 bases and V 4 bases, and 8 bases lay outside the gene matches. This CDR3 has 14 amino acids. Germline V gene sequence: CDR1 SQVTM, CDR2 ANQGSEA. This chain's CDR3 is CSVVGGRVDTEAFF. In DNA, the CDR3 is TGCAGCGTTGTAGGGGGCAGGGTGGACACTGAAGCTTTCTTT.

CDR3 loop: CAISPGLIAGYEQYF. The DNA of the CDR3 is TGTGCCATCAGTCCAGGACTGATCGCCGGCTACGAGCAGTACTTC. The genes are TRBV10-3 and TRBJ2-7; possibly TRBD2 for D (5 bases). CDR3 length equals 15 residues. Germline values: CDR1 ENHRY, CDR2 SYGVKD. Trimming took off 5 bases at V and 3 bases at J, with 17 bases between the two ends.

CDR3 bases: TGTGCCAGCAGTGAAACGACTTCCTATGGCTACACCTTC. It yields the protein CASSETTSYGYTF. The chain links TRBV6-1 to TRBJ1-2; D is undetermined. The CDR3 runs 13 residues. Germline CDR1 is MNHNS and CDR2 is SASEGT. V dropped 2 bases and J dropped 4 bases, with 8 bases sitting between them.

The gene calls are TRBV15 and TRBJ2-1; D possibly corresponds to TRBD1 (6 bases). This CDR3 spans 14 amino acids. Germline V gives CDR1 LNHNV, CDR2 YYDKDF (reference sequence). V was pared by 8 bases and J by 3 bases, with 14 bases between. CDR3 protein: CATQGGDYYNEQFF. Here the CDR3 DNA reads TGTGCCACCCAAGGGGGAGACTACTACAATGAGCAGTTCTTC.

The chain is built from TRBV6-4 and TRBJ1-2; no reliable D call. The length of the CDR3 is 13 residues. The V gene lost 3 bases and the J gene lost 4 bases, with 9 bases spanning the gap. In germline, CDR1 is MRHNA, CDR2 SNTAGT. The CDR3 bases are TGTGCCAGCAGTGAACTGGGCGGCTATGGCTACACCTTC. Translating it yields CASSELGGYGYTF.

The chain joins TRBV9 to TRBJ2-6; a possible D gene is TRBD1 (6 bases). CDR1 is SGDLS, CDR2 YYNGEE, per germline. The CDR3 covers 17 residues. V lost 0 bases to trimming and J lost 1 base, with 11 bases between them. CDR3 protein: CASSVGKTGSGANVLTF. As DNA, the CDR3 is TGTGCCAGCAGCGTAGGGAAAACAGGGTCTGGGGCCAACGTCCTGACTTTC.